The 9 T cell receptor beta chains in this list originate from one sample, sequenced in a study of cytomegalovirus exposure and HLA in healthy donors listed by TCRdb under 2017. Library generation was performed with the immunoSEQ multiplex PCR assay. For the multiplex PCR, a mixture combining 60 forward primers for TCR Vbeta segments and 13 reverse primers for TCR Jbeta segments was used. Sourced from immuneACCESS, this table was stored by TCRdb with only in-frame sequences that have V and J called. A share of the clones is absent; for the studies checked, an unresolved V gene accounts for under half, and the remainder has no known explanation. The sample contains about 82,000 clones, approximately 74% of them found a single time. The ten largest account for about 6.2% of the sample. Source material: PBMCs. The receptors were sampled from a woman between 45 and 60 years old in good health and CMV-seropositive.

This rearrangement joins TRBV6-5 to TRBJ2-3; D gene ambiguous. This CDR3 has 14 amino acids. Germline CDR1 reads MNHEY; CDR2 reads SVGAGI. Trimming took 0 bases from V and 0 from J, leaving 4 bases between them. The DNA of the CDR3 is TGTGCCAGCAGTTACTCACAAAGCACAGATACGCAGTATTTT. This sequence encodes CASSYSQSTDTQYF.

The rearrangement joins TRBV30 to TRBJ2-7, with TRBD1 as a possible D gene (7 bases). The CDR3 is made up of 13 amino acids. Trimming took off 3 bases at V and 4 bases at J, with 13 bases between the two ends. The V gene's germline CDR1 is GTSNPN and CDR2 SVGIG (reference sequence). The CDR3 here is CAWSQGGRYEQYF. In DNA form, the CDR3 reads TGTGCCTGGAGCCAGGGGGGTCGGTACGAGCAGTACTTC.

This clone showed up just once. The CDR3 DNA reads TGTGCCAGCAGTTATCAGTACAGGGAGGAGACCCAGTACTTC. It encodes CASSYQYREETQYF. This rearrangement joins TRBV6-5 to TRBJ2-5, with D maybe TRBD1 (6 bases). CDR1 and CDR2 (germline): MNHEY, SVGAGI. V was cut by 3 bases and J by 5 bases, with 13 bases left in between. There are 14 residues in the CDR3.

The rearrangement uses TRBV28 and TRBJ1-2; 10 bases are a match to TRBD1. CDR3 length: 14 amino acids. Germline V CDR1 and CDR2: MDHEN, SYDVKM. V lost 5 bases to trimming and J lost 8 bases; unmatched junction nucleotides: 8. The CDR3 loop reads CASSLRQGATGYTF. The CDR3 coding sequence is TGTGCCAGCAGTCTCCGACAGGGGGCGACCGGCTACACCTTC.

This rearrangement joins TRBV15 to TRBJ1-5; no clear D gene. V was shortened by 4 bases and J by 3 bases, with 13 bases between the two germline ends. The CDR3 covers 15 residues. The germline gives CDR1 LNHNV, CDR2 YYDKDF (reference sequence). The CDR3 is CATSNPSGLNQPQHF. The DNA for the CDR3 is TGTGCCACCAGCAACCCTTCAGGACTCAATCAGCCCCAGCATTTT. Using reference TRBV15 and TRBJ1-5 for the parts outside the CDR3, the full variable domain is DAMVIQNPRYQVTQFGKPVTLSCSQTLNHNVMYWYQQKSSQAPKLLFHYYDKDFNNEADTPDNFQSRRPNTSFCFLDIRSPGLGDTAMYLCATSNPSGLNQPQHFGDGTRLSIL.

On this clone: This specimen includes other DNA sequences encoding the same CDR3. The chain joins TRBV29-1 to TRBJ1-1; D may be TRBD1 (5 bases). Germline lookup yields CDR1 SQVTM and CDR2 ANQGSEA. The CDR3 has 14 amino acids. V gave up 6 bases and J gave up 2 bases, with 16 bases separating them. CDR3 protein: CSVEKTGGNTEAFF. CDR3 nucleotide sequence: TGCAGCGTCGAGAAAACAGGTGGAAACACTGAAGCTTTCTTT.

The V call is TRBV5-1, the J call TRBJ2-3; D is ambiguous. Trimming removed 0 bases from V and 0 bases from J, with 5 bases in between. In germline, CDR1 is SGHRS, CDR2 YFSETQ. The length of the CDR3 is 14 residues. CDR3 protein: CASSLERSTDTQYF. CDR3 DNA sequence: TGCGCCAGCAGCTTGGAGCGTAGCACAGATACGCAGTATTTT.

This rearrangement joins TRBV7-8 to TRBJ2-6; maybe TRBD1 (6 bases). Germline lookup yields CDR1 SGHVS and CDR2 FQNEAQ. V was shortened by 5 bases and J by 1 base, with 9 bases between the two germline ends. The CDR3 spans 15 residues. CDR3: CASSPRGSGANVLTF. DNA of the CDR3: TGTGCCAGCAGCCCCAGGGGTTCTGGGGCCAACGTCCTGACTTTC.

CDR3 in DNA: TGCGCCAGCAGCGTTGACAGCTTGAACACTGAAGCTTTCTTT. Residues: CASSVDSLNTEAFF. The chain recombines TRBV5-1 with TRBJ1-1; D possibly corresponds to TRBD1 (5 bases). V lost 4 bases, J lost 0 bases, and 10 bases lay in between. The CDR3 totals 14 residues. From germline, CDR1 is SGHRS and CDR2 YFSETQ. Full variable domain (missing parts from reference TRBV5-1 and TRBJ1-1): KAGVTQTPRYLIKTRGQQVTLSCSPISGHRSVSWYQQTPGQGLQFLFEYFSETQRNKGNFPGRFSGRQFSNSRSEMNVSTLELGDSALYLCASSVDSLNTEAFFGQGTRLTVV.